This entry features one TCR beta chain sequence. Its target is unknown. Participating donors were healthy, HIV-negative adults free of recent acute infections or vaccinations. This sample is part of a study of shared clonotypes between healthy human individuals. Study information: Donors had three CD4 naive, three CD4 memory, two CD8 naive and one CD8 memory plate apiece.

Using immunoSEQ multiplex PCR, the repertoire was profiled, and TCRdb retains in-frame clones only, with some absent. This sample has 2 million to 2.5 million clones, with approximately 94% found just once. Study-level results: Estimated clonotype richness was generally higher in naive than memory subsets.

The CDR3 consists of 16 residues. The V gene's germline CDR1 is SQVTM and CDR2 ANQGSEA. Trimming left V 0 bases short and J 0 bases short, with 12 bases between. Sequenced input: naive CD4+ T cells sorted from blood. Subset denoted: CD45RA+ positively selected. The TCR sequence derives from a man aged 18 to 35 in good health. The genes are TRBV29-1 and TRBJ2-4; D is undetermined. CDR3 nucleotide sequence: TGCAGCGTTGAAGAAGGTGGATATTTAGCCAAAAACATTCAGTACTTC. This translates into CSVEEGGYLAKNIQYF. Variable domain in full (rest from reference TRBV29-1 and TRBJ2-4): SAVISQKPSRDICQRGTSLTIQCQVDSQVTMMFWYRQQPGQSLTLIATANQGSEATYESGFVIDKFPISRPNLTFSTLTVSNMSPEDSSIYLCSVEEGGYLAKNIQYFGAGTRLSVL.